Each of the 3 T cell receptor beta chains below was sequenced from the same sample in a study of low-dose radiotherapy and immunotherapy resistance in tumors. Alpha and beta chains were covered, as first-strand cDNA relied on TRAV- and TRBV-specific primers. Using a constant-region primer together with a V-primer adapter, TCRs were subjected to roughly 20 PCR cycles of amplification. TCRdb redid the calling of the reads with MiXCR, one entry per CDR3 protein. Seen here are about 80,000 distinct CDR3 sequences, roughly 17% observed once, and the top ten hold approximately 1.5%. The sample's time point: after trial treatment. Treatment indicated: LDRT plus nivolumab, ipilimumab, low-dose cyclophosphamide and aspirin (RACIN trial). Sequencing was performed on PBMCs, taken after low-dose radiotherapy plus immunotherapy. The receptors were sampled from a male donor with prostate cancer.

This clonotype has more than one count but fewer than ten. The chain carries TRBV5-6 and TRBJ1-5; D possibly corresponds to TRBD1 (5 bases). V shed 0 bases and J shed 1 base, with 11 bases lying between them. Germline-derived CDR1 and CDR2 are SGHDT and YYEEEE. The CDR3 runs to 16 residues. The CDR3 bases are TGTGCCAGCAGCTTGGCCGCGGGGCAGAGCAATCAGCCCCAGCATTTT. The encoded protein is CASSLAAGQSNQPQHF.

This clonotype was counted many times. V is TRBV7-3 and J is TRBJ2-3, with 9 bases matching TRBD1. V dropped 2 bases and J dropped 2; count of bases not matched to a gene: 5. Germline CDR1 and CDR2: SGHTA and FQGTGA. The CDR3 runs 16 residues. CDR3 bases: TGTGCCAGCAGCTTACTAGGACAGGGGAACACAGATACGCAGTATTTT. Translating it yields CASSLLGQGNTDTQYF.

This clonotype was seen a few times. Written as DNA, the CDR3 is TGTGCCAGCAGCTTGCGAGCCACCAAGGGGGGTGAGCAGTTCTTC. Translating it yields CASSLRATKGGEQFF. This chain joins TRBV5-6 and TRBJ2-1; perhaps D is TRBD1 or TRBD2 (6 bases each). The CDR3 extends over 15 amino acids. Germline CDR1 is SGHDT and CDR2 is YYEEEE. V was trimmed by 1 base and J by 9 bases, leaving 17 bases between them.